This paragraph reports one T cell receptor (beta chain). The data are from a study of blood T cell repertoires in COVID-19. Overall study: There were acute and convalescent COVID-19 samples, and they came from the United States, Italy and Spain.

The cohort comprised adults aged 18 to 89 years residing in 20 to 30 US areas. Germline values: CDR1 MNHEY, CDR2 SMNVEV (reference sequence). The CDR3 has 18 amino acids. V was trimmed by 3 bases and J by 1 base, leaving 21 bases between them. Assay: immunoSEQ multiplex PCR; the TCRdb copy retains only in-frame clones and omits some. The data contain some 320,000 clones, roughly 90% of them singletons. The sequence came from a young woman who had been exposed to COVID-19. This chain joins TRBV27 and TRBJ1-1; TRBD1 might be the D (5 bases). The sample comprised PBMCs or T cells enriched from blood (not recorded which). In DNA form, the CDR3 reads TGTGCCAGCAGTTTCGGGACGAAGGACTATCCAAGGAACACTGAAGCTTTCTTT. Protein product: CASSFGTKDYPRNTEAFF.